This T cell receptor (beta chain) originates from a study of blood T cell repertoires in COVID-19. CDR1 and CDR2 (germline): MDHEN, SYDVKM. The V segment lost 6 bases and the J segment 5 bases; nucleotides outside the gene matches: 8. CDR3 length: 16 residues. This study enrolled people aged about 18 to 100 from under 25 US geographic areas. Two negative PCRs, clearance, or symptom resolution had been documented for recovered Cohort 3 donors. Only in-frame clones appear in the TCRdb table, and some are missing; sequencing was by immunoSEQ multiplex PCR. The repertoire holds about half a million clones, with roughly nine tenths as singletons.

Sequenced sample: PBMCs or T cells enriched from blood (not recorded which). The TCR originated in a woman aged 60 to 75 who had recovered from COVID-19. V usage is TRBV28 and J usage is TRBJ1-6, with 9 positions matching TRBD1. CDR3 bases: TGTGCCAGCAGATCTACAGGGGGCGTCAATAATTCACCCCTCCACTTT. It is translated as CASRSTGGVNNSPLHF.